Given below is one TCR beta chain in context. The antigen is unknown. This record belongs to a study of long-term antiretroviral therapy in people with HIV. The study, taken as a whole, reports: Missing from the dataset were any data on ART adherence, viral resistance or therapy changes. An increase in diversity followed ART, yet levels stayed below transplant donor controls. Within the repertoire, clones expanded before ART were dominant at all time points.

Runs used v3.0 of the immunoSEQ assay and were done at survey level. TCRdb's copy holds only in-frame clones and misses some; the assay was immunoSEQ multiplex PCR. Among 29,000 or so clones listed, around 93% were seen once. The sequence was obtained from a man aged 45-65 years with HIV. The sequencing here drew on unsorted PBMCs, taken more than 7.3 years after starting antiretroviral therapy.

In DNA, the CDR3 is TGTGCCAGCAGCCAGGCGGGGGCCAACGTCCTGACTTTC. The encoded protein is CASSQAGANVLTF. The chain joins TRBV9 to TRBJ2-6, with D hard to call. The CDR3 has 13 amino acids. CDR1 and CDR2 from the germline V gene are SGDLS and YYNGEE. The V end lost 4 bases, the J end lost 4 bases, and 6 bases lay between the germline ends.